A single TCR beta chain is shown here with its context. The antigen it binds to is not known. Base quality data are lacking; no much larger clone is found one base away. Receptor amplification or capture employed the immunoSEQ multiplex PCR assay. For most patients, high-throughput TCR-beta CDR3 sequencing of genomic DNA was performed by Adaptive Biotechnologies. On the authors' methods: TCR sequencing data were retrieved from Adaptive's ImmunoSEQ software for some 19 patients, whereas a few other patients were processed with MiXCR and VDJtools. Because the origin of CDR3 nucleotide sequences shared between donor and recipient could not be assigned, those sequences were removed. At least 2-fold expansion over unstimulated cells and a minimum CFSE-low frequency of 0.002% (template counts) or 0.001% (read counts) were required for clones to be classified as alloreactive. Mappable clones were those detected in sequenced pre-transplant spleen, lymph node, or MLR CFSE-low populations of the donor or recipient. The cumulative frequency of alloreactive clones was calculated as a percentage of all sequences, weighted by copy number. TCRdb mirrors the immuneACCESS table, restricted to in-frame sequences. Some clones are absent from its copies; in checked studies, under half trace to an unresolved V gene, and the reason for the others is unknown. From that table come the V and J calls and clone size; the DNA was used to work out D and trimming. The sample table records about 69,000 clones; 80% to 95% of these occur just once. The ten biggest clones cover 6.5% to 8.5% of the sample.

After transplant, bone marrow was aspirated from the posterior iliac crest or from another site selected by the physician. These data come from a study of graft-versus-host responses after intestinal transplantation listed by TCRdb under 2021. Context from the whole study: Multivisceral, liver-intestinal, or isolated intestinal transplants were received by the recipients. All recipients received anti-thymocyte globulin induction followed by maintenance tacrolimus and steroids for around three years. Graft-versus-host and host-versus-graft alloreactive T cell clones were tracked in the graft, circulation and bone marrow after intestinal transplantation using bulk TCR-beta CDR3 sequencing. Alloreactive clones were identified by sequencing pre-transplant mixed lymphocyte reaction products and comparing these products with unstimulated pre-transplant donor and recipient T cells. Of the 20 to 25 intestinal transplant recipients enrolled in the cohort, one of whom was a retransplant, a few patients without pretransplant specimens were excluded. A peak of at least 4% donor T cells among recipient peripheral blood mononuclear cells was the definition used for donor T cell macrochimerism. Samples from a few later patients were sequenced in-house on an Illumina MiSeq with MiXCR processing rather than by the commercial service.

Study-wide findings and limitations: Peak levels of circulating GvH clones were associated with declines in HvG clones early after transplant. Patients with donor T cell macrochimerism had high GvH to HvG T cell clonal ratios in their allografts. The relatively low number and heterogeneity of intestinal transplant patients limited the conclusions. GvH clones were detected in recipient bone marrow, and some of these GvH clones were observed earlier in ileal mucosa or blood, consistent with an intestinal mucosal origin.

The sequences come from bone marrow, collected almost 750 days after intestinal transplantation. The sequence was collected from a human patient who received an intestinal transplant, so some T cells may come from the graft donor.

Read as DNA, the sequence is TGTGCCAGGAGGGCTAGCGGGAGAGGCATAGATACGCAGTATTTT. Its translation is CARRASGRGIDTQYF. The sequence links TRBV2 to TRBJ2-3; the central 10 bases match TRBD2. Germline trimming amounts to 9 bases on V and 5 bases on J, with 11 as the count of junction bases outside the gene matches. CDR1 and CDR2 are drawn from the germline V gene: SNHLY, FYNNEI. CDR3 length: 15 amino acids, cysteine to phenylalanine. Solely the CDR3 DNA is kept, with 45 bases framed from the first base. With all but the CDR3 taken from the reference TRBV2 and TRBJ2-3 genes, the full variable domain is: EPEVTQTPSHQVTQMGQEVILRCVPISNHLYFYWYRQILGQKVEFLVSFYNNEISEKSEIFDDQFSVERPDGSNFTLKIRSTKLEDSAMYFCARRASGRGIDTQYFGPGTRLTVL.